This TCR beta chain stems from a study of STAT3 mutations in large granular lymphocyte leukemia. The CDR3 is made up of 13 amino acids. The trim removed 5 bases at V and 6 bases at J, leaving 9 bases unmatched. Germline V gene lookup returns CDR1 SQVTM and CDR2 ANQGSEA. Turning to this clone: What it binds is unknown.

General study points: Every T-LGLL patient had at least one immunodominant TCRbeta clonotype.

Libraries were prepared by immunoSEQ multiplex PCR; TCRdb keeps only in-frame clonotypes and omits some of them. The sample lists 1,500 to 2,000 clones; around 60% were seen once. The chain carries TRBV29-1 and TRBJ2-7; 8 bases align to TRBD2. The sequence came from a man aged 55 to 69 with T-cell large granular lymphocyte leukemia. Some clones in this sample may be carry-over from other donors' samples. The specimen was peripheral blood mononuclear cells. CDR3 protein: CSVLGLEGFEQYF. In DNA form, the CDR3 reads TGCAGCGTTTTGGGACTAGAAGGCTTCGAGCAGTACTTC.